Following are 16 T cell receptor beta chains from one sample sequenced in a study of OX40 agonist ivuxolimab in advanced cancers. Profiled with immunoSEQ multiplex PCR; TCRdb holds only in-frame clones, not every one. The sample has tens of thousands of clones, roughly 81% seen once. This specimen consisted of CD4+ or CD8+ T cells sorted from blood, obtained in a trial of the OX40 agonist ivuxolimab. The receptors stem from an adult with an advanced solid tumor such as melanoma, head and neck, liver or kidney cancer.

This clone showed up just a few times. The chain joins TRBV18 to TRBJ2-3; D gene ambiguous. Trimming removed 5 bases at V and 2 bases at J, with 2 bases between. The CDR3 contains 11 residues. The germline V gene has CDR1 KGHSH and CDR2 LQKENI. The CDR3 protein is CASSDTDTQYF. CDR3 bases: TGTGCCAGCTCAGACACAGATACGCAGTATTTT.

The genes are TRBV29-1 and TRBJ2-7, with D perhaps TRBD1 (6 bases). V lost 0 bases to trimming and J lost 7 bases, with 16 bases between them. Germline V lookup: CDR1 SQVTM, CDR2 ANQGSEA. This CDR3 is 14 amino acids long. CDR3 in amino acids: CSVEDPTGGGEQYF. CDR3 DNA sequence: TGCAGCGTTGAAGACCCGACTGGGGGCGGGGAGCAGTACTTC.

This rearrangement joins TRBV11-2 to TRBJ2-7; 9 bases map to TRBD2. The CDR3 contains 16 residues. Germline CDR1 SGHAT, CDR2 FQNNGV. V lost 1 base to trimming and J lost 4 bases; unmatched junction nucleotides: 8. CDR3 DNA sequence: TGTGCCAGCAGCTTAGTCGGTAGCGGGGGTGGGTACGAGCAGTACTTC. Amino acids: CASSLVGSGGGYEQYF.

The gene calls are TRBV21-1 and TRBJ1-4. TRBV21-1 represents a pseudogene. This CDR3 contains 15 residues. In DNA, the CDR3 is TGTGCCAGCAGCAAAGGAAGGGCTAATAATGAAAAACTGTTTTTT. Translating gives CASSKGRANNEKLFF.

The CDR3 DNA is TGTGCCACCAGCATCCCTCTCCTAGGGGATGGCACAGATACGCAGTATTTT. Amino acid sequence: CATSIPLLGDGTDTQYF. This chain connects TRBV15 to TRBJ2-3, with D tentatively TRBD1 (5 bases). There are 17 residues in the CDR3. V was pared by 4 bases and J by 1 base, with 18 bases between. Germline lookup yields CDR1 LNHNV and CDR2 YYDKDF (reference sequence).

This chain joins TRBV18 and TRBJ1-3; D unclear. V shed 2 bases and J shed 3 bases, with 5 bases lying between them. Germline V gene sequence: CDR1 KGHSH, CDR2 LQKENI. The CDR3 has 13 residues. The CDR3 DNA is TGTGCCAGCTCACCAAAGAATGGAAACACCATATATTTT. This sequence encodes CASSPKNGNTIYF.

The chain carries TRBV7-2 and TRBJ2-7; no firm D call. Germline V lookup: CDR1 SGHTA, CDR2 FQGNSA. The CDR3 is made up of 14 amino acids. Trimming left V 1 base short and J 0 bases short, with 7 bases between. Here the CDR3 reads CASSLGQSSYEQYF. The CDR3 nucleotides read TGTGCCAGCAGCTTAGGTCAGAGCTCCTACGAGCAGTACTTC. Looking up the rest from reference TRBV7-2 and TRBJ2-7 gives the full variable domain: GAGVSQSPSNKVTEKGKDVELRCDPISGHTALYWYRQSLGQGLEFLIYFQGNSAPDKSGLPSDRFSAERTGGSVSTLTIQRTQQEDSAVYLCASSLGQSSYEQYFGPGTRLTVT.

The gene calls are TRBV29-1 and TRBJ2-7; D is uncertain. CDR3 length: 11 amino acids. The ends were cut back, 1 base at V and 3 bases at J, with 4 bases in the middle. Germline CDR1 is SQVTM and CDR2 is ANQGSEA. The CDR3 DNA sequence: TGCAGCGTTGAAGTAGTCTACGAGCAGTACTTC. This sequence encodes CSVEVVYEQYF.

The chain is built from TRBV6-5 and TRBJ1-3; D is possibly TRBD1 (6 bases). Germline CDR1 MNHEY, CDR2 SVGAGI. V lost 4 bases and J 4 bases, leaving 11 bases between the germline ends. This CDR3 has 14 residues. The CDR3 spells CASSLTGSGNTIYF. The CDR3 bases are TGTGCCAGCAGTTTGACAGGTTCAGGAAACACCATATATTTT.

This rearrangement joins TRBV19 to TRBJ1-1; TRBD1 matches at 7 bases. This CDR3 spans 11 amino acids. The germline V gene has CDR1 LNHDA and CDR2 SQIVND (reference sequence). After removal of 6 bases from V and 12 bases from J, the junction contained 7 bases not matched to a gene. CDR3 sequence: CASSRQGWSFF. For the CDR3, the DNA is TGTGCCAGTAGCAGACAGGGATGGTCTTTCTTT.

The V and J genes are TRBV2 and TRBJ1-2, with D hard to call. There are 14 residues in the CDR3. Looked up from germline, CDR1 is SNHLY and CDR2 is FYNNEI. Trimming removed 0 bases from V and 8 bases from J, with 13 bases in between. For the CDR3, the DNA is TGTGCCAGCAGTGAAGCGTTCCGGAGCGAGGGCTACACCTTC. Translating it yields CASSEAFRSEGYTF.

The V and J genes are TRBV4-1 and TRBJ2-1; 11 bases fit TRBD2. From germline, CDR1 is MGHRA and CDR2 YSYEKL. This CDR3 has 18 amino acids. The ends lost 3 bases at V and 4 bases at J; junction bases unmatched: 11. CDR3 region: CASSQGKLGTSGYNEQFF. CDR3 bases: TGCGCCAGCAGCCAGGGTAAACTCGGGACTAGCGGTTACAATGAGCAGTTCTTC.

V usage is TRBV27 and J usage is TRBJ2-3; TRBD2 might be the D (5 bases). V lost 5 bases and J lost 3, with 12 bases in between. Germline values: CDR1 MNHEY, CDR2 SMNVEV (reference sequence). CDR3 length: 14 amino acids. The CDR3 region has the DNA TGTGCCAGCAGTCCGCGAAGAGGGACAGATACGCAGTATTTT. This gives the protein CASSPRRGTDTQYF.

The rearrangement joins TRBV4-1 to TRBJ1-4; TRBD1 matches at 9 bases. The CDR3 consists of 17 residues. Germline-derived CDR1 and CDR2 are MGHRA and YSYEKL. J was trimmed by 6 bases and V by 4 bases; bases with no gene match: 12. The CDR3 DNA follows: TGCGCCAGCAGCCTGGGACAGGGCCCCCGCGGAGATGAAAAACTGTTTTTT. Translation: CASSLGQGPRGDEKLFF.

This clone was seen only a few times. The V gene is TRBV19, the J gene TRBJ2-2; a weak D match, TRBD1 (6 bases). CDR1 is LNHDA and CDR2 is SQIVND in the germline V gene (reference sequence). Between the trimmed V and J ends, which lost 4 bases and 6 bases, there was a span of 12 bases. The CDR3 contains 14 residues. CDR3 DNA: TGTGCCAGTAGTAGATCAGGGGTGGCCGGGGAGCTGTTTTTT. The encoded protein is CASSRSGVAGELFF. The complete variable domain, with remaining parts taken from reference TRBV19 and TRBJ2-2, reads DGGITQSPKYLFRKEGQNVTLSCEQNLNHDAMYWYRQDPGQGLRLIYYSQIVNDFQKGDIAEGYSVSREKKESFPLTVTSAQKNPTAFYLCASSRSGVAGELFFGEGSRLTVL.

This clone occurred once. The rearrangement links TRBV5-1 to TRBJ2-5; D uncertain. Germline V gene sequence: CDR1 SGHRS, CDR2 YFSETQ. The CDR3 runs to 13 residues. V lost 8 bases and J lost 5, with 16 bases in between. The chain's CDR3 is CASCRDTGETQYF. The DNA for the CDR3 is TGCGCCAGTTGTAGAGACACCGGGGAGACCCAGTACTTC. The full variable domain, rest sourced from reference TRBV5-1 and TRBJ2-5, is KAGVTQTPRYLIKTRGQQVTLSCSPISGHRSVSWYQQTPGQGLQFLFEYFSETQRNKGNFPGRFSGRQFSNSRSEMNVSTLELGDSALYLCASCRDTGETQYFGPGTRLLVL.